A single sample is the source of the 6 T cell receptor beta chains below, sequenced in a study of beta chain features in type 1 diabetes. The authors reverse transcribed all of the isolated RNA, so sequencing captured expressed TCRB transcripts. Repertoires were generated with immunoSEQ multiplex PCR, while TCRdb's copy carries only in-frame clones and drops some. Found here are approximately 160,000 clones, around 8% of them singletons; the top ten hold less than 0.85%. Sequenced: central memory CD4+ T cells from blood. Source of these receptors: a man aged 18 to 30 in good health.

This clone was detected many times. The chain joins TRBV28 to TRBJ2-1, with 15 bases fitting TRBD2. CDR1 is MDHEN, CDR2 SYDVKM, per germline. CDR3 length equals 15 residues. The J segment lost 9 bases and the V segment lost 7 bases, leaving 7 bases of the junction unmatched. CDR3 sequence (DNA): TGTGCCAGCACGTGGACTAGCGGGGGGGATAGTGAGCAGTTCTTC. Encoded protein: CASTWTSGGDSEQFF.

This clone was counted a few times. This chain links TRBV18 with TRBJ2-7; D not resolved. V was clipped by 0 bases and J by 1 base, with 10 bases between them. CDR3 size: 15 residues. Per the germline V gene, CDR1 is KGHSH and CDR2 is LQKENI. The CDR3 loop reads CASSPPLAGSYEQYF. The CDR3 DNA reads TGTGCCAGCTCACCACCGCTTGCAGGTTCCTACGAGCAGTACTTC.

This chain joins TRBV5-8 and TRBJ2-1; no definite D call. Trimming pared 2 bases from V and 8 bases from J, leaving 14 bases between. The V gene's germline CDR1 is SGHTS and CDR2 YDEGEE. CDR3 length: 14 amino acids. As DNA, the CDR3 is TGTGCCAGCAGCTTTGGGCAGCTCGTAGATGAGCAGTTCTTC. Encoded protein: CASSFGQLVDEQFF.

This sequence joins TRBV9 and TRBJ2-7, with D perhaps matching TRBD1 (6 bases). V lost 2 bases and J 4 bases, leaving 19 bases between the germline ends. The length of the CDR3 is 16 residues. CDR1 and CDR2 (germline): SGDLS, YYNGEE. The CDR3 DNA is TGTGCCAGCAGCGTTTCTCCGACAGGATCCAATTACGAGCAGTACTTC. Translating gives CASSVSPTGSNYEQYF. Looking up the rest from reference TRBV9 and TRBJ2-7 gives the full variable domain: DSGVTQTPKHLITATGQRVTLRCSPRSGDLSVYWYQQSLDQGLQFLIQYYNGEERAKGNILERFSAQQFPDLHSELNLSSLELGDSALYFCASSVSPTGSNYEQYFGPGTRLTVT.

This clone was picked up a small number of times. The rearrangement joins TRBV28 to TRBJ1-5; D is possibly TRBD1 (6 bases). Germline CDR1 and CDR2: MDHEN and SYDVKM. The CDR3 contains 19 residues. V lost 4 bases and J 3 bases, leaving 25 bases between the germline ends. DNA of the CDR3: TGTGCCAGCAGTTCTACCTCCGGGACATGGGGATTGTACAATCAGCCCCAGCATTTT. It encodes CASSSTSGTWGLYNQPQHF.

This clone came up a few times. The chain couples TRBV30 to TRBJ2-1; 9 bases line up with TRBD1. J was trimmed by 3 bases and V by 8 bases; bases with no gene match: 5. This CDR3 comprises 13 residues. Looked up from germline, CDR1 is GTSNPN and CDR2 is SVGIG (reference sequence). CDR3 nucleotide sequence: TGTGCCAGCTACAGGGGGCTCTACAATGAGCAGTTCTTC. The encoded protein is CASYRGLYNEQFF.